A selection of T cell receptor beta chains follows, all from one sample in a study of blood T cell repertoires in COVID-19. Generated by immunoSEQ multiplex PCR, the TCRdb table keeps only in-frame clones and is missing some. The sample has about 93,000 clones, around four fifths seen once. Sequencing was performed on peripheral blood. The receptors here all came from a human donor in a cohort sampled during active COVID-19. Each CDR3 is given with its conserved first and last residue.

TRBV7-8	TRBJ2-1	CASSPQGLAGIEQFF
TRBV30	TRBJ2-5	CAWSAASGLWGETQYF
TRBV18	TRBJ2-7	CASSPSDKGSYEQYF
TRBV4-1	TRBJ2-1	CASSQADRYNEQFF
TRBV12-3/TRBV12-4	TRBJ1-5	CASSLTENQPQHF
TRBV10-2	TRBJ1-1	CASSKRGRGTEAFF
TRBV28	TRBJ1-2	CASVGTNYGYTF
TRBV18	TRBJ2-1	CASSPPVLAGGREQFF
TRBV2	TRBJ1-5	CASREDRGLYSNQPQHF
TRBV24-1	TRBJ1-3	CATSDSGPKGNTIYF
TRBV7-6	TRBJ2-1	CASSGGLAGGEQFF
TRBV19	TRBJ2-1	CASSGASGGGEQFF
TRBV9	TRBJ2-1	CASSVAASGPDEQFF
TRBV6-1	TRBJ1-5	CASSEGGGHSNQPQHF
TRBV5-1	TRBJ2-1	CASSLVVSGSINEQFF
TRBV18	TRBJ1-3	CASSETGTSGNTIYF
TRBV2	TRBJ1-2	CASSLGQGQGYGYTF
TRBV27	TRBJ1-5	CASSLNPGTGGQPQHF
TRBV5-4	TRBJ2-5	CASRLSGGVETQYF
TRBV2	TRBJ1-3	CASSSFSGNTIYF
TRBV15	TRBJ2-1	CATSWQRGQQGDEQFF
TRBV5-8	TRBJ1-1	CASSLGRVTEAFF
TRBV27	TRBJ2-6	CASSLNPYGSGGANVLTF
TRBV4-2	TRBJ2-1	CASSQDHDSNNEQFF
TRBV2	TRBJ1-4	CASNHGSTTNEKLFF
TRBV7-2	TRBJ2-1	CASSLADRDNEQFF
TRBV4-1	TRBJ1-6	CASSQVRGSPLHF
TRBV7-3	TRBJ2-7	CASSRAEGAEQYF
TRBV20-1	TRBJ1-1	CSAREYTEAFF
TRBV28	TRBJ2-3	CASSLSGVVDTQYF
TRBV7-8	TRBJ2-3	CASSSWTGVVTDTQYF
TRBV18	TRBJ2-1	CASSPPQGPGTGNNEQFF
TRBV5-1	TRBJ2-3	CASSLQGAGTDTQYF
TRBV30	TRBJ2-6	CAWSVQASGANVLTF
TRBV18	TRBJ2-7	CASSPSGSGYEQYF
TRBV18	TRBJ2-7	CASSPASGTGHYEQYF
TRBV18	TRBJ2-7	CASSYSPGDDEQYF
TRBV6-5	TRBJ1-2	CASSYTGQAEGYTF
TRBV15	TRBJ2-1	CATSRGQDSFSSYNEQFF
TRBV11-2	TRBJ2-2	CASSQTGTVTGELFF
TRBV3-1/TRBV3-2	TRBJ1-2	CASSQAGTAYGYTF
TRBV5-1	TRBJ2-2	CASSLLAGGDTGELFF
TRBV11-3	TRBJ2-1	CASSSSLGGRQFF
TRBV30	TRBJ1-4	CAWTGGAPWEKLFF
TRBV10-2	TRBJ1-4	CASSATGLNEKLFF
TRBV28	TRBJ1-1	CASSVTGRRTEAFF